These 3 T cell receptor beta chains were all obtained from the same sample, sequenced in a study of CD8+ T cells in alopecia areata. After isolation, RNA underwent reverse transcription to generate cDNA as the sequencing template. Libraries were prepared by immunoSEQ multiplex PCR; TCRdb keeps only in-frame clonotypes and omits some of them. In the table there are about 180,000 clones, less than 75% of which are singletons. The specimen was CD8+ T cells sorted from blood, collected at week 0. The receptors shown here come from a human donor with alopecia areata.

The rearrangement joins TRBV5-1 to TRBJ2-5; perhaps TRBD1 as D (6 bases). The CDR3 sequence is 14 residues long. V lost 5 bases to trimming and J lost 2 bases, with 13 bases between them. Germline V gene sequence: CDR1 SGHRS, CDR2 YFSETQ. CDR3 sequence reads: CASSWDTIQETQYF. CDR3 bases: TGCGCCAGCAGTTGGGACACAATTCAAGAGACCCAGTACTTC.

The rearrangement links TRBV23-1 to TRBJ2-7; 7 bases are a match to TRBD1. TRBV23-1 is an ORF for which the function is uncertain. There are 15 residues in the CDR3. J lost 3 bases, V lost 3 bases, and 8 bases had no gene match. CDR3 protein: CASSHRDSRDYEQYF. DNA of the CDR3: TGCGCCAGCAGTCACAGGGACAGCCGAGACTACGAGCAGTACTTC.

This chain links TRBV14 with TRBJ1-1; maybe TRBD1 (6 bases). Trimming removed 2 bases at V and 7 bases at J, with 23 bases between. There are 17 residues in the CDR3. CDR1 and CDR2 (germline): SGHDN, FVKESK. The CDR3 DNA reads as TGTGCCAGCAGCCAACCCCCGGGACACCCCCTCGATGATGAAGCTTTCTTT. Protein: CASSQPPGHPLDDEAFF.